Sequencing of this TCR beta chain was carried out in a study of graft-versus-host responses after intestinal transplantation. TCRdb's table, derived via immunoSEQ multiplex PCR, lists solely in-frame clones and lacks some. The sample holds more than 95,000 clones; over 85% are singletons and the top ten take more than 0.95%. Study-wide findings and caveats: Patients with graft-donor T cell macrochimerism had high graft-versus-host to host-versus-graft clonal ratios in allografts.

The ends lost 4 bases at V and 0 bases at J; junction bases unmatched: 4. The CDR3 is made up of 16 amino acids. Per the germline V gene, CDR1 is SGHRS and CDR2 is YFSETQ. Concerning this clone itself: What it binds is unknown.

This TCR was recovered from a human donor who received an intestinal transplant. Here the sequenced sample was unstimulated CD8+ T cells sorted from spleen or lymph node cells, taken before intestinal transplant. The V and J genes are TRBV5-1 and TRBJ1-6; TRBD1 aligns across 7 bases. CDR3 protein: CASSQGESSYNSPLHF. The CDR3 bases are TGCGCCAGCAGCCAGGGGGAAAGCTCCTATAATTCACCCCTCCACTTT.